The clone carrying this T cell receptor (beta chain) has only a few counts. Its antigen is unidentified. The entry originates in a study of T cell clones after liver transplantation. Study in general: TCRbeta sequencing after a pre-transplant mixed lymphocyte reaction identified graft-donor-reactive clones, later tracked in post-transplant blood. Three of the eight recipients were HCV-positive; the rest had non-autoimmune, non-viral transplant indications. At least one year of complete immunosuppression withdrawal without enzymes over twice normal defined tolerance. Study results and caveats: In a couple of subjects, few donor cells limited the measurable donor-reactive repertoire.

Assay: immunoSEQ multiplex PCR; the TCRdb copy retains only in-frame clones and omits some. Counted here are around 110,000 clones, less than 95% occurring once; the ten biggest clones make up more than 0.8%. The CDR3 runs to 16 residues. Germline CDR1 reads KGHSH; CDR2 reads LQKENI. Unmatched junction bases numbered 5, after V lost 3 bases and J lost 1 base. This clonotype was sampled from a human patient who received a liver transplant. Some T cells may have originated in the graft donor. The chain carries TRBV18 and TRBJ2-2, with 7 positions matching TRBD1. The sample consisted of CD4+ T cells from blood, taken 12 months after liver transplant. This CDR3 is CASSPQRTGNTGELFF. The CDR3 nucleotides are TGTGCCAGCTCACCTCAGAGGACAGGGAACACCGGGGAGCTGTTTTTT.